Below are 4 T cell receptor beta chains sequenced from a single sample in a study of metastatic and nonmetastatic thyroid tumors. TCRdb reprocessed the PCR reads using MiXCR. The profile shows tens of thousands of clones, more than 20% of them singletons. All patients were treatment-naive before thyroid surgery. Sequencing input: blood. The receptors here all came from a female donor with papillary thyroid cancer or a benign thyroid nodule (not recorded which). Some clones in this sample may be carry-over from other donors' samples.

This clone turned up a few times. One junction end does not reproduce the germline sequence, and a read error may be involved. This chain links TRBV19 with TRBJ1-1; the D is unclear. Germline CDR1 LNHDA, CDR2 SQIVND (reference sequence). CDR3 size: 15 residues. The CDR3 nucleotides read TGTGCCGTCCCGGGTAAGACAACCTGGAACACTGAATCTTTCTTT. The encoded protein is CAVPGKTTWNTESFF. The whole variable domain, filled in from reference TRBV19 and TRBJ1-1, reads DGGITQSPKYLFRKEGQNVTLSCEQNLNHDAMYWYRQDPGQGLRLIYYSQIVNDFQKGDIAEGYSVSREKKESFPLTVTSAQKNPTAFYLCAVPGKTTWNTESFFGQGTRLTVV.

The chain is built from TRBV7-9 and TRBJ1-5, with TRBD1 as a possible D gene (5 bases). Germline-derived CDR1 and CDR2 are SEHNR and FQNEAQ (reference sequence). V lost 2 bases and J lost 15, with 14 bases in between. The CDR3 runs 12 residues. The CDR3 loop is CASSLLYVGGHF. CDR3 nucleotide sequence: TGTGCCAGCAGCTTATTGTACGTCGGGGGGCATTTT. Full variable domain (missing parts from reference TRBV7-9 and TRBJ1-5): DTGVSQNPRHKITKRGQNVTFRCDPISEHNRLYWYRQTLGQGPEFLTYFQNEAQLEKSRLLSDRFSAERPKGSFSTLEIQRTEQGDSAMYLCASSLLYVGGHFGDGTRLSIL.

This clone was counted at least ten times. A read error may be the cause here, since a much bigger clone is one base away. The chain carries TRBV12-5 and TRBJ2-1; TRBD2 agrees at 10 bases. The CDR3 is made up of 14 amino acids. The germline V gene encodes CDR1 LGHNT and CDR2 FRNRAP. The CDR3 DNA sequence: TGTGCTAGTGGTTTGACTAGCGGGATCACTGAGCGGTTCTTC. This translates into CASGLTSGITERFF.

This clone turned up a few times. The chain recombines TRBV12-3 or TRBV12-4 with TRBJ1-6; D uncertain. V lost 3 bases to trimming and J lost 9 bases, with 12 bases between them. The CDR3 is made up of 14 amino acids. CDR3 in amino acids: CASSLARSGSPLHF. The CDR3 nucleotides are TGTGCCAGCAGTTTGGCGCGAAGTGGTTCACCCCTCCACTTT.